This entry lists 19 T cell receptor beta chains sequenced from one sample in a study of CD39 and CD103 CD8 tumor-infiltrating T cells. Clones were sequenced by immunoSEQ multiplex PCR, and TCRdb holds only the in-frame ones, with some missing. Of roughly 18,000 clones detected, around 90% appear once; the ten largest clones hold 4.3%. The sample was CD8+ T cells sorted from blood. This sample's subset: total memory CD8 T cells (CD45RA-CCR7+/-) from blood or uninvolved lymph node. The receptors stem from a human donor with head and neck squamous cell carcinoma.

The V and J genes are TRBV4-1 and TRBJ2-7; tentatively, D is TRBD1 (5 bases). The germline CDR1 and CDR2 sequences are MGHRA and YSYEKL. The CDR3 is 13 amino acids. Trimming cost V 1 base and J 6 bases, with 10 bases left between them. This CDR3 reads CASSQGSGFEQYF. The CDR3 nucleotides are TGCGCCAGCAGCCAAGGGTCAGGGTTCGAGCAGTACTTC.

The chain combines TRBV7-4 with TRBJ1-2; D ambiguous. Germline V CDR1 and CDR2: SGHVT, SQSDAQ. With 7 bases removed from V and 8 bases from J, the gap between germline ends came to 14 bases. CDR3 length: 12 amino acids. The CDR3 DNA sequence: TGTGCCAGCACCTCCGGGCCACGAGGCTACACCTTC. It translates to CASTSGPRGYTF.

The chain is built from TRBV9 and TRBJ1-3; possibly TRBD1 for D (5 bases). The CDR3 sequence is 15 residues long. The V end lost 3 bases, the J end lost 2 bases, and 12 bases lay between the germline ends. CDR1 and CDR2 (germline): SGDLS, YYNGEE. This CDR3 is CASSGGTGAGNTIYF. In DNA form, the CDR3 reads TGTGCCAGCAGCGGTGGGACGGGGGCTGGAAACACCATATATTTT.

V usage is TRBV28 and J usage is TRBJ2-7; D not resolved. With 6 bases removed from V and 2 bases from J, the gap between germline ends came to 11 bases. CDR1 and CDR2 from the germline V gene are MDHEN and SYDVKM. This CDR3 is built from 13 residues. The CDR3 nucleotides read TGTGCCAGCAGCTGGGGTGATACCTACGAGCAGTACTTC. It specifies CASSWGDTYEQYF.

This clone showed up just once. This chain joins TRBV29-1 and TRBJ2-7; D is possibly TRBD2 (6 bases). There are 15 residues in the CDR3. The V end lost 4 bases, the J end lost 0 bases, and 16 bases lay between the germline ends. Germline loops: CDR1 SQVTM, CDR2 ANQGSEA. CDR3 nucleotides: TGCAGCGTTGCCGACCCGTACGGGGGCTCCTACGAGCAGTACTTC. This codes for CSVADPYGGSYEQYF.

This clone appeared a single time. The chain has TRBV14 and TRBJ1-5; TRBD1 agrees at 7 bases. Trimming removed 3 bases from V and 7 bases from J; junction bases left unmatched: 9. The CDR3 extends over 15 amino acids. Germline V CDR1 and CDR2: SGHDN, FVKESK. CDR3 region: CASSHGVRGWQPQHF. CDR3 nucleotide sequence: TGTGCCAGCAGCCACGGGGTCAGGGGGTGGCAGCCCCAGCATTTT.

In DNA form, the CDR3 reads TGTGCCAGCAGACTCCAAGAGACCCAGTACTTC. The encoded protein is CASRLQETQYF. The chain carries TRBV28 and TRBJ2-5; D ambiguous. Trimming removed 6 bases at V and 1 base at J, with 3 bases between. Germline lookup yields CDR1 MDHEN and CDR2 SYDVKM. The CDR3 contains 11 residues.

CDR3 region: CASSTGLGVYNEQFF. CDR3 sequence (DNA): TGTGCCAGTAGTACCGGACTAGGGGTCTACAATGAGCAGTTCTTC. The V call is TRBV19, the J call TRBJ2-1; TRBD2 matches 7 bases. The germline CDR1 and CDR2 sequences are LNHDA and SQIVND (reference sequence). The CDR3 is 15 amino acids. V trimming: 4 bases; J trimming: 3 bases; junction bases outside the gene matches: 6. The whole variable domain, filled in from reference TRBV19 and TRBJ2-1, reads DGGITQSPKYLFRKEGQNVTLSCEQNLNHDAMYWYRQDPGQGLRLIYYSQIVNDFQKGDIAEGYSVSREKKESFPLTVTSAQKNPTAFYLCASSTGLGVYNEQFFGPGTRLTVL.

The rearrangement joins TRBV28 to TRBJ1-1; D not certain. Trimming shortened V by 2 bases and J by 7 bases, and 8 bases separated the two germline ends. The CDR3 sequence is 12 residues long. CDR1 and CDR2 (germline): MDHEN, SYDVKM. The CDR3, as DNA: TGTGCCAGCAGTTTAGAACCAGTTGAAGCTTTCTTT. Amino acid sequence: CASSLEPVEAFF. The complete variable domain, with remaining parts taken from reference TRBV28 and TRBJ1-1, reads DVKVTQSSRYLVKRTGEKVFLECVQDMDHENMFWYRQDPGLGLRLIYFSYDVKMKEKGDIPEGYSVSREKKERFSLILESASTNQTSMYLCASSLEPVEAFFGQGTRLTVV.

This chain uses TRBV21-1 with TRBJ1-4; the table's D call of TRBD1 was not tested on the DNA. TRBV21-1 is an annotated pseudogene. This CDR3 spans 14 amino acids. The CDR3 nucleotides read TGTGCCAGCAGCAAACAGGGGGCGGGTGAAAAACTGTTTTTT. It codes for CASSKQGAGEKLFF.

The chain recombines TRBV29-1 with TRBJ2-1, with a possible D match to TRBD2 (7 bases). CDR1 and CDR2 from the germline V gene are SQVTM and ANQGSEA. This CDR3 has 14 amino acids. The V and J ends lost 1 base and 8 bases respectively, with 15 bases between them. In DNA, the CDR3 is TGCAGCGTTGAAGGGTGGGGGGGCCTCGATGAGCAGTTCTTC. Its translation: CSVEGWGGLDEQFF.

V usage is TRBV13 and J usage is TRBJ1-1, with D uncertain. This CDR3 region has 12 residues. V shed 5 bases and J shed 6 bases, with 10 bases lying between them. CDR1 and CDR2 (germline): PRHDT, FYEKMQ (reference sequence). CDR3 amino acids: CASSPPRAEAFF. The DNA for the CDR3 is TGTGCCAGCAGCCCCCCAAGGGCTGAAGCTTTCTTT. The whole variable domain, remainder taken from reference TRBV13 and TRBJ1-1, is AAGVIQSPRHLIKEKRETATLKCYPIPRHDTVYWYQQGPGQDPQFLISFYEKMQSDKGSIPDRFSAQQFSDYHSELNMSSLELGDSALYFCASSPPRAEAFFGQGTRLTVV.

The rearrangement links TRBV6-1 to TRBJ2-5; 11 bases line up with TRBD2. Germline V gene lookup returns CDR1 MNHNS and CDR2 SASEGT. J gave up 0 bases and V 3 bases, and 3 bases lay outside the gene matches. The CDR3 has 16 amino acids. The CDR3 sequence is CASSDSGGAYQETQYF. The CDR3 DNA reads as TGTGCCAGCAGTGATAGCGGGGGGGCGTACCAAGAGACCCAGTACTTC.

The CDR3, as DNA: TGTGCCTGGAGTACAGGGGATTGGACCGGGGAGCTGTTTTTT. Translating it yields CAWSTGDWTGELFF. V is TRBV30 and J is TRBJ2-2; 7 positions agree with TRBD1. Germline-derived CDR1 and CDR2 are GTSNPN and SVGIG (reference sequence). The junction had 5 bases not matched to a gene; V was cut back by 2 bases and J by 5 bases. This CDR3 comprises 14 residues.

The V call is TRBV9, the J call TRBJ2-6, with 10 bases identical to TRBD2. The CDR3 runs to 16 residues. V lost 4 bases and J lost 3; bases outside the gene matches: 4. Germline V gene data show CDR1 as SGDLS and CDR2 as YYNGEE. The CDR3 DNA is TGTGCCAGCAGCCTCGGACTAGCGGATGGGGCCAACGTCCTGACTTTC. It is translated as CASSLGLADGANVLTF. The whole variable domain, remainder taken from reference TRBV9 and TRBJ2-6, is DSGVTQTPKHLITATGQRVTLRCSPRSGDLSVYWYQQSLDQGLQFLIQYYNGEERAKGNILERFSAQQFPDLHSELNLSSLELGDSALYFCASSLGLADGANVLTFGAGSRLTVL.

The chain joins TRBV6-1 to TRBJ1-4, with unresolved D. V lost 1 base and J lost 0, with 9 bases in between. From germline, CDR1 is MNHNS and CDR2 SASEGT. The CDR3 consists of 16 residues. In DNA, the CDR3 is TGTGCCAGCAGTGAAGGGGAGGATGCAACTAATGAAAAACTGTTTTTT. Its translation: CASSEGEDATNEKLFF.

The V gene is TRBV5-1, the J gene TRBJ1-1; D call uncertain. Trimming took off 4 bases at V and 1 base at J, with 8 bases between the two ends. The germline V gene has CDR1 SGHRS and CDR2 YFSETQ. CDR3 length: 13 amino acids. The CDR3 region has the DNA TGCGCCAGCAGCCCCTTAGGGAACACTGAAGCTTTCTTT. Protein: CASSPLGNTEAFF.

This chain connects TRBV19 to TRBJ1-1; D is perhaps TRBD1 (5 bases). Trimming stripped 3 bases from V and 1 base from J, with 12 bases between. CDR3 length: 15 amino acids. Germline CDR1 and CDR2: LNHDA and SQIVND (reference sequence). CDR3 bases: TGTGCCAGTAGTATGGGGGTACTAAAGAACACTGAAGCTTTCTTT. It codes for CASSMGVLKNTEAFF.

This chain uses TRBV4-1 with TRBJ1-2; no clear D. V gave up 4 bases and J gave up 8 bases, with 29 bases separating them. CDR3 length: 18 residues. In germline, CDR1 is MGHRA, CDR2 YSYEKL. CDR3 protein: CASSRPSDPATFREGYTF. CDR3 coding DNA: TGCGCCAGCAGCCGCCCAAGCGATCCGGCGACATTCCGGGAGGGCTACACCTTC.